The clone carrying this TCR beta chain was counted ten times or more. Amplification of TCR beta CDR3 regions used RNA as the template. The HTBI set primed first-round TCR CDR3 RT-PCR. A single record per CDR3 protein comes from TCRdb applying MiXCR to the multiplex PCR reads. Of approximately 380,000 distinct CDR3 sequences listed, approximately 17% are singletons. The CDR3 consists of 14 residues. The V and J ends lost 4 bases and 1 base respectively, with 10 bases between them. This entry belongs to a study of T cells in Graves' hyperthyroidism and ophthalmopathy. Isolation of PBMCs was performed on 9.5 to 10 ml fresh peripheral blood.

The rearrangement uses TRBV12-3 or TRBV12-4 and TRBJ2-5, with D possibly TRBD2 on 6 matching bases. Sequencing input: blood. The TCR sequence derives from a man aged 18 to 29 with Graves' ophthalmopathy. CDR3 sequence: CASSSVGGQETQYF. As DNA, the CDR3 is TGTGCCAGCAGTTCGGTGGGGGGCCAAGAGACCCAGTACTTC.